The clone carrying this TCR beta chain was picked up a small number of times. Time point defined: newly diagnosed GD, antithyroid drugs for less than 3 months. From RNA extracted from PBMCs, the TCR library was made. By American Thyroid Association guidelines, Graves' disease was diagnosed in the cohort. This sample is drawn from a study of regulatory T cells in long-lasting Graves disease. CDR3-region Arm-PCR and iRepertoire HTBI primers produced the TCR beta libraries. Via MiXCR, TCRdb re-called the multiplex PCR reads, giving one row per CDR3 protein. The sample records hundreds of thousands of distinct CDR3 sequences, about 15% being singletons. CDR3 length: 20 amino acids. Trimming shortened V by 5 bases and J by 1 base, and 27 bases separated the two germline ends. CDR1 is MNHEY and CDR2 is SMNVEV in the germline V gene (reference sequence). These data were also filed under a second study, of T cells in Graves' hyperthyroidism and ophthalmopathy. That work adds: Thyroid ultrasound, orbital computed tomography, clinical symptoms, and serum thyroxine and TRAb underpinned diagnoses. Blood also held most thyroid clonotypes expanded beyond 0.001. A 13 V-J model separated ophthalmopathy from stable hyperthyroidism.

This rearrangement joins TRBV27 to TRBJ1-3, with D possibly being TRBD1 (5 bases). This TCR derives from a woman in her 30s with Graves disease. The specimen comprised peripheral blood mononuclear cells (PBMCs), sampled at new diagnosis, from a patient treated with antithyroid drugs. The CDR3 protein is CASSPLGRLAGGGSGNTIYF. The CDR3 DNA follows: TGTGCCAGCAGTCCCTTGGGGCGTCTCGCAGGAGGAGGGTCTGGAAACACCATATATTTT.